This record looks at one TCR beta chain sequence and its context. Its specific antigen is unknown. Base qualities are not provided; no much larger clone lies one nucleotide away. With the immunoSEQ assay, which is a bias-controlled multiplex PCR relying on V- and J-specific primers, TCR beta CDR3 regions were amplified from genomic DNA. In a second PCR step, the CDR3 amplicons were tagged with a proprietary barcode plus Illumina adapter sequences. An Illumina MiSeq instrument was used to sequence the CDR3 libraries. The original methods were these. Export and quality control were done with immunoSEQ Analyzer 3.0, while downstream analyses used R Bioconductor and Immunarch. Repertoire metrics were calculated using only productive rearrangements within the normalized downsampled data set. Clonotypes larger than 5 templates in the normalized cohort were defined as pathologically expanded. The Inverse Simpson Index was used to measure repertoire diversity. To capture all clonotypes, CMV-specificity analyses were performed on the non-normalized data set. As stored in TCRdb, this immuneACCESS dataset retains in-frame rearrangements with V and J assigned. A fraction of the clones does not appear; measured against another copy, unresolved V genes explain less than half of the discrepancy, and the remainder lacks a known reason. V and J calls plus clone size are reproduced from that table; the DNA served to infer D and trimming. The sample data list about 41,000 clones, and 95% of these were observed just once. The ten most abundant clones make up approximately 0.94% of the sample.

The data were obtained in a study of T cell clonotyping in hematopoietic cell transplantation (dated by TCRdb to the early 2020s). Describing the broader study: A total of about 140 blood samples were gathered in the study from roughly 40 consecutive transplant recipients along with their related donors. Recruitment of patients was conducted between late 2015 and early 2017, and follow-up was continued until September 2020 or death.

Blood samples for TCR beta sequencing were given by related transplant donors. Nuclei Lysis Solution was used to extract genomic DNA from fresh or cryopreserved unfractionated peripheral blood mononuclear cells. The CDR3 runs 12 amino acids, cysteine and phenylalanine included. The only DNA kept is the CDR3, 36 bases in frame from the first base. CDR1 SQVTM and CDR2 ANQGSEA were looked up in the germline V gene. V is cut by 6 bases and J by 8 bases, and the space between the germline ends is 16 bases. The paper as a whole reports these results and caveats: After transplant, TCR diversity in recipients dropped, and pathologically expanded clonotypes climbed progressively between day 30 and day 180. Inverse Simpson Index values from donors and from recipients before transplant predicted broader TCR repertoire diversity after transplant. Just a small fraction of recipient repertoires overlapped with donor repertoires, and more than 95% appeared de novo at the given depth. Sample size was limited, and cells were not sorted, so CD4 and CD8 repertoire contributions could not be separated.

The clonotype originates from a man in his thirties or forties in good health. Some clones in this sample may be carry-over from other donors' samples. The chain links TRBV29-1 with TRBJ1-2; no confident D gene assignment can be made. Sample: peripheral blood mononuclear cells. The DNA sequence is as follows: TGCAGCGTAGCGGACGGTCCCAGAGGCTACACCTTC. This codes for CSVADGPRGYTF.